This entry concerns a single T cell receptor beta chain. The repertoire was sequenced with immunoSEQ multiplex PCR; TCRdb's copy has only in-frame clones and lacks some. The profile shows about 480,000 clones, 70% to 90% of them singletons. Participants' own reports of clinical history determined their cohort assignment. What the recovered Cohort 3 donors had was two negative PCRs, clearance, or symptom resolution. This record belongs to a study of blood T cell repertoires in COVID-19. Germline CDR1 SGHRS, CDR2 YFSETQ. This CDR3 is 15 amino acids long. V shed 4 bases, J shed 4 bases, and the junction held 6 bases outside the gene matches.

This clonotype originated in a woman aged 60 to 75 who had recovered from COVID-19. The genes are TRBV5-1 and TRBJ2-3; the match to TRBD1 covers 10 bases. Sample: PBMCs or T cells enriched from blood (not recorded which). CDR3 sequence (DNA): TGCGCCAGCAGCGAGACTGGGACAGGGGCAGATACGCAGTATTTT. Amino acid sequence: CASSETGTGADTQYF.